The present TCR beta chain was sequenced within a study of shared clonotypes between healthy human individuals. General study findings and limits: Among donors, the sharing of clonotypes was expected to be influenced by sequencing depth.

This CDR3 has 16 residues. Comment on this clone: As yet, its antigen is unknown.

Measured with immunoSEQ multiplex PCR; TCRdb has only the in-frame clones, and not every one. The profile covers about 2.3 million clones, with about 92% appearing a single time and roughly 0.36% taken by the ten largest. The sequence came from a man aged 18 to 29 in good health. Some clones in this sample may be carry-over from other donors' samples. The chain joins TRBV21-1 to TRBJ2-1; the table's D call, TRBD2, has no DNA check behind it. TRBV21-1 is marked as a pseudogene. Sequencing was done on a sample of naive CD4+ T cells from PBMCs. Subset noted: CD45RA+ positively selected. This chain's CDR3 is CASSVRSGIPYNEQFF. The CDR3 DNA follows: TGTGCCAGCAGTGTCAGAAGCGGAATACCCTACAATGAGCAGTTCTTC.